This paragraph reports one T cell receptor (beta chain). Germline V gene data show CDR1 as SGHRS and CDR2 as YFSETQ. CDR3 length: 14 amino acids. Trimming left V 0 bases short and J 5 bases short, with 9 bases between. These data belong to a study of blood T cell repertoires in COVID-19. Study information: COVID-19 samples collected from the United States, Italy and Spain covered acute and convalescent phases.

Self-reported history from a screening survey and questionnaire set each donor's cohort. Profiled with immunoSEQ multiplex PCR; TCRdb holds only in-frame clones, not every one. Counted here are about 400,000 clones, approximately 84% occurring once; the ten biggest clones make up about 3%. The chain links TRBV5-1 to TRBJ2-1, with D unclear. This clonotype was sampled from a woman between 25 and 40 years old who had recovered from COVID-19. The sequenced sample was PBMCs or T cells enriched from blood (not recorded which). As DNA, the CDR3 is TGCGCCAGCAGCTTGGTAAATGCTAACAATGAGCAGTTCTTC. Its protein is CASSLVNANNEQFF.